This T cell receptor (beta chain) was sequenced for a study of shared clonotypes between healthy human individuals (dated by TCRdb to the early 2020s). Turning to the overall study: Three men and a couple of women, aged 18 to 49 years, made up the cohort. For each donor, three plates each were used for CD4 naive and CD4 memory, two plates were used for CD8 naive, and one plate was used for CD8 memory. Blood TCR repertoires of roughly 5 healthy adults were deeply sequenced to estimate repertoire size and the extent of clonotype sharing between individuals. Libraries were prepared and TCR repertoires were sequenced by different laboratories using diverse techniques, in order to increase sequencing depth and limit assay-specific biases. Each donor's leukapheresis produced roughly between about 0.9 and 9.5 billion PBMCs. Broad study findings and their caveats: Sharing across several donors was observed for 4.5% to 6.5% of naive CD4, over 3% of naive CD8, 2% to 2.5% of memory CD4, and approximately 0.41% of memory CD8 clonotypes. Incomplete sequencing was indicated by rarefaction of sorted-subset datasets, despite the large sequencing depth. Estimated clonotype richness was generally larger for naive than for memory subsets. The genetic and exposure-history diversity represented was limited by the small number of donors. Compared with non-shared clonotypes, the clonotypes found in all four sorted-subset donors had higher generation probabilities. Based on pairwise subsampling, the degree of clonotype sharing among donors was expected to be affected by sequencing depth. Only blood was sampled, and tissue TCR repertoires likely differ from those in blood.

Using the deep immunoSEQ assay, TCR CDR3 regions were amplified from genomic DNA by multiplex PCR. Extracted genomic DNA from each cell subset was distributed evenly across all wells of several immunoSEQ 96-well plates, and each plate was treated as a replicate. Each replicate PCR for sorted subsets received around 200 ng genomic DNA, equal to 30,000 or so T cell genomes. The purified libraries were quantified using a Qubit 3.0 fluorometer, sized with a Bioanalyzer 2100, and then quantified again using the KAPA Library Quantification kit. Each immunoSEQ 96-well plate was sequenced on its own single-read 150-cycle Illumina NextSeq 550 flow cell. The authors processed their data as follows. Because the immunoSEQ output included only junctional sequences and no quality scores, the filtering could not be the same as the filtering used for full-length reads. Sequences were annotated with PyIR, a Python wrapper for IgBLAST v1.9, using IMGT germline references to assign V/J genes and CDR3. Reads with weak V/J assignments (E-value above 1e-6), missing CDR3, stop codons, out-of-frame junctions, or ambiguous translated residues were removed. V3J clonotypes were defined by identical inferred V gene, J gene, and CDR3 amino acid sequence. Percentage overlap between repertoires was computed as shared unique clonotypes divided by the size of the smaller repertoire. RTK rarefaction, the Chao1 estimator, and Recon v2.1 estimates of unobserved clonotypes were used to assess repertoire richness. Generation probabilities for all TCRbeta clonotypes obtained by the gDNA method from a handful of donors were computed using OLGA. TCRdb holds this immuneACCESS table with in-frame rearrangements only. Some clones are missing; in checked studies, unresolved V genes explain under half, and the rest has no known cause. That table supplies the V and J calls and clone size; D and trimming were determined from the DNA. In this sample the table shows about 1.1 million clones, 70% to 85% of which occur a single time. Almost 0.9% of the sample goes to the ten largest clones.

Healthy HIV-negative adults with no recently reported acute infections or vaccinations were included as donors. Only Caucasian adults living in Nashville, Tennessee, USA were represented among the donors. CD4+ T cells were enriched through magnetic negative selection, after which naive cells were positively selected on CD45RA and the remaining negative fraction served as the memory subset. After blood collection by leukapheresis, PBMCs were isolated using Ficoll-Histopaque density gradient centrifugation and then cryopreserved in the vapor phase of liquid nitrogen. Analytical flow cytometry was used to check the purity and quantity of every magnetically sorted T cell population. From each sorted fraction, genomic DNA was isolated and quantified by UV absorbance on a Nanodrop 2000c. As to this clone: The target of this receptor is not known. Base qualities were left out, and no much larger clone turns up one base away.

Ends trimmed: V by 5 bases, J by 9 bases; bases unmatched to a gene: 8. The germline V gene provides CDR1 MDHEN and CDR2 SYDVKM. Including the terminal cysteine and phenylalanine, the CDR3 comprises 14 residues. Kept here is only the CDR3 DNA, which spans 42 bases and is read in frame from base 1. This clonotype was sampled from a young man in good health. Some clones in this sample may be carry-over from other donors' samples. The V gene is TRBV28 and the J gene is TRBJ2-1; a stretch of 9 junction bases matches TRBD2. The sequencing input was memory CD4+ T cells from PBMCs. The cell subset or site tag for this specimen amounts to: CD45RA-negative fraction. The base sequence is TGTGCCAGCAGTCGGTATAGCGGGAGTCTTGAGCAGTTCTTC. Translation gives CASSRYSGSLEQFF.